These 21 T cell receptor beta chains came from one sample sequenced in a study of T cells in Graves' hyperthyroidism and ophthalmopathy. RNA transcripts were the template for amplifying TCR beta CDR3 regions. The HTBI primer set served for first-round RT-PCR of the TCR CDR3. From the multiplex PCR reads, TCRdb called clonotypes with MiXCR, one entry per CDR3 protein. Of 400,000 to 550,000 distinct CDR3 sequences detected, roughly 25% appear once; the ten largest clones hold roughly 12%. The specimen was blood. These receptors all stem from a woman aged 25 to 39 with Graves' ophthalmopathy.

The rearrangement joins TRBV7-3 to TRBJ1-1; a weak D match, TRBD1 (5 bases). The V end lost 1 base, the J end lost 0 bases, and 12 bases lay between the germline ends. This CDR3 is 16 amino acids long. Germline V gives CDR1 SGHTA, CDR2 FQGTGA. CDR3 sequence reads: CASSLSPGTMNTEAFF. CDR3 DNA sequence: TGTGCCAGCAGCTTAAGTCCAGGGACGATGAACACTGAAGCTTTCTTT. The whole variable domain, filled in from reference TRBV7-3 and TRBJ1-1, reads GAGVSQTPSNKVTEKGKYVELRCDPISGHTALYWYRQSLGQGPEFLIYFQGTGAADDSGLPNDRFFAVRPEGSVSTLKIQRTERGDSAVYLCASSLSPGTMNTEAFFGQGTRLTVV.

As regards this clonotype: Relative to the germline gene, one junction end is altered; a read error may explain this. V gene TRBV5-6 combines with J gene TRBJ2-7, with TRBD1 matching 9 bases. The CDR3 extends over 17 amino acids. Germline V lookup: CDR1 SGHDT, CDR2 YYEEEE. Written as DNA, the CDR3 is TGTGCCCGCAGCGGGCGTCGCTCCGGGACAGGGATCTACGAGCAGTACTTC. Protein product: CARSGRRSGTGIYEQYF.

V usage is TRBV5-6 and J usage is TRBJ1-5, with D uncertain. Germline V gene lookup returns CDR1 SGHDT and CDR2 YYEEEE. V lost 0 bases and J 9 bases, leaving 16 bases between the germline ends. The CDR3 runs to 15 residues. This chain's CDR3 is CASSLAPDGVGPQHF. The CDR3 DNA is TGTGCCAGCAGCTTGGCCCCGGACGGTGTGGGGCCCCAGCATTTT.

The V and J genes are TRBV5-1 and TRBJ1-2, with D possibly matching TRBD1 (5 bases). This CDR3 is 18 amino acids long. Germline V lookup: CDR1 SGHRS, CDR2 YFSETQ. Trimming took off 0 bases at V and 5 bases at J, with 23 bases between the two ends. The DNA of the CDR3 is TGCGCCAGCAGCTTGGCCCCGGCAACGGGACTCCTCTTTTATGGCTACACCTTC. This gives the protein CASSLAPATGLLFYGYTF.

The chain carries TRBV28 and TRBJ2-7; D gene uncertain. The CDR3 contains 15 residues. Between the trimmed V and J ends, which lost 6 bases and 5 bases, there was a span of 20 bases. Per the germline V gene, CDR1 is MDHEN and CDR2 is SYDVKM. CDR3 in amino acids: CASSNRDPSRDEQYF. The CDR3 DNA follows: TGTGCCAGCAGCAACCGAGACCCAAGCCGGGACGAGCAGTACTTC.

This sequence joins TRBV19 and TRBJ2-5, with 8 nucleotides matching TRBD1. Germline V gene lookup returns CDR1 LNHDA and CDR2 SQIVND (reference sequence). The CDR3 length is 14 residues. V lost 7 bases and J lost 5; bases outside the gene matches: 9. The CDR3 here is CASKPDRGRETQYF. As DNA, the CDR3 is TGTGCCAGTAAACCTGACAGGGGACGGGAGACCCAGTACTTC.

The J gene is TRBJ2-5, the V gene TRBV6-2 or TRBV6-3; D call uncertain. Trimming pared 7 bases from V and 5 bases from J, leaving 14 bases between. The CDR3 covers 13 residues. Germline CDR1 reads MNHEY; CDR2 reads SVGEGT. CDR3 DNA sequence: TGTGCCAGCAAACCCACACTGGAGGAGACCCAGTACTTC. The encoded protein is CASKPTLEETQYF.

This clonotype appeared many times. The chain is built from TRBV6-1 and TRBJ1-1; no firm D call. Per the germline V gene, CDR1 is MNHNS and CDR2 is SASEGT. With 4 bases removed from V and 6 bases from J, the gap between germline ends came to 9 bases. The CDR3 sequence is 12 residues long. The CDR3 loop is CASSGKRAEAFF. Here the CDR3 DNA reads TGTGCCAGCAGTGGAAAACGTGCTGAAGCTTTCTTT.

This chain joins TRBV20-1 and TRBJ2-2; TRBD1 matches 10 bases. The V and J ends lost 2 bases and 0 bases, in that order; junction bases with no gene match: 9. CDR1 is DFQATT and CDR2 is SNEGSKA in the germline V gene (reference sequence). This CDR3 region has 18 residues. The CDR3 nucleotides read TGCAGTGCTAGAAAACCCTTCGGACAGGGGGCGAACACCGGGGAGCTGTTTTTT. Amino acids: CSARKPFGQGANTGELFF.

The J gene is TRBJ2-5, the V gene TRBV3-1, with 8 nucleotides matching TRBD2. CDR1 LGHDT and CDR2 YNNKEL come from the germline V gene (reference sequence). This CDR3 spans 14 amino acids. After removal of 1 base from V and 3 bases from J, the junction contained 1 base not matched to a gene. Written as DNA, the CDR3 is TGTGCCAGCAGCCAAGCGGGAGGGAAAGAGACCCAGTACTTC. It is translated as CASSQAGGKETQYF.

The J gene is TRBJ1-1, the V gene TRBV7-6; TRBD1 might be the D (6 bases). Germline-derived CDR1 and CDR2 are SGHVS and FNYEAQ. The CDR3 is 15 residues long. The ends were cut back, 0 bases at V and 8 bases at J, with 16 bases in the middle. In DNA, the CDR3 is TGTGCCAGCAGCTTAGCGGGGGGCGCGATCCGCGAAGCTTTCTTT. It is translated as CASSLAGGAIREAFF.

This clonotype has at least ten counts. The chain carries TRBV11-2 and TRBJ2-7, with TRBD1 identical over 10 bases. Germline trimming cut 5 bases from V and 3 bases from J; bases unmatched to any gene: 4. Germline CDR1 and CDR2: SGHAT and FQNNGV. This CDR3 contains 14 residues. The CDR3 nucleotides read TGTGCCAGCAGCAGGGGGACAGGGGACTACGAGCAGTACTTC. It translates to CASSRGTGDYEQYF.

At least ten counts were recorded for this clonotype. The chain joins TRBV6-5 to TRBJ2-2; D unclear. The CDR3 runs to 14 residues. CDR1 MNHEY and CDR2 SVGAGI come from the germline V gene. The germline V and J ends were trimmed by 0 bases and 3 bases, with 5 bases remaining between them. The CDR3 bases are TGTGCCAGCAGTTACTCGGCATACACCGGGGAGCTGTTTTTT. It yields the protein CASSYSAYTGELFF.

This clonotype was counted a few times. A much bigger clone sits one base away, suggesting this may be a read error. The genes are TRBV24-1 and TRBJ2-7, with 8 bases matching TRBD1. This CDR3 comprises 13 residues. Germline CDR1 KGHDR, CDR2 SFDVKD. The CDR3 loop reads CATSDQGAYERYF. DNA of the CDR3: TGTGCCACCAGTGACCAGGGGGCTTACGAGCGGTACTTC.

This chain uses TRBV5-6 with TRBJ2-2, with 13 bases matching TRBD2. The CDR3 spans 17 residues. CDR1 is SGHDT and CDR2 is YYEEEE in the germline V gene. J lost 0 bases, V lost 4 bases, and 3 bases had no gene match. The CDR3 DNA reads TGTGCCAGCAGCCCGACTAGCGGGGGGACGAACACCGGGGAGCTGTTTTTT. It translates to CASSPTSGGTNTGELFF. The variable domain in full, completed from reference TRBV5-6 and TRBJ2-2, reads DAGVTQSPTHLIKTRGQQVTLRCSPKSGHDTVSWYQQALGQGPQFIFQYYEEEERQRGNFPDRFSGHQFPNYSSELNVNALLLGDSALYLCASSPTSGGTNTGELFFGEGSRLTVL.

This rearrangement joins TRBV6-2 or TRBV6-3 to TRBJ1-1; D ambiguous. Between the trimmed V and J ends, which lost 4 bases and 0 bases, there was a span of 12 bases. Germline CDR1 reads MNHEY; CDR2 reads SVGEGT. The CDR3 runs to 15 residues. CDR3 sequence (DNA): TGTGCCAGCAGTTTGATACAGCATATGAACACTGAAGCTTTCTTT. Its protein product is CASSLIQHMNTEAFF.

This clonotype has a handful of counts. The rearrangement uses TRBV20-1 and TRBJ2-7; 7 bases are shared with TRBD1. The trim removed 5 bases at V and 3 bases at J, leaving 10 bases unmatched. Germline V CDR1 and CDR2: DFQATT, SNEGSKA (reference sequence). This CDR3 region has 14 residues. The CDR3 DNA follows: TGCAGTGCTTCCCGAAACAGGGGTCTCTACGAGCAGTACTTC. It translates to CSASRNRGLYEQYF.

This chain connects TRBV5-1 to TRBJ1-2; D is unresolved. The V gene's germline CDR1 is SGHRS and CDR2 YFSETQ. V was clipped by 4 bases and J by 2 bases, with 12 bases between them. The length of the CDR3 is 14 residues. This CDR3 is CASSRTFSNYGYTF. The CDR3 nucleotides read TGCGCCAGCAGCCGGACCTTCTCCAACTATGGCTACACCTTC.

The chain joins TRBV7-9 to TRBJ2-7, with 7 nucleotides matching TRBD1. CDR1 SEHNR and CDR2 FQNEAQ come from the germline V gene (reference sequence). V lost 3 bases to trimming and J lost 1 base; unmatched junction nucleotides: 3. There are 14 residues in the CDR3. CDR3 residues: CASSFDRASYEQYF. As DNA, the CDR3 is TGTGCCAGCAGCTTCGACAGGGCGTCCTACGAGCAGTACTTC.

The table lists this clonotype with many counts. This sequence joins TRBV11-2 and TRBJ2-3, with D unclear. The ends were cut back, 1 base at V and 6 bases at J, with 8 bases in the middle. This CDR3 is built from 13 residues. Germline CDR1 is SGHAT and CDR2 is FQNNGV. In DNA form, the CDR3 reads TGTGCCAGCAGCTTAGGACAAACGGATACGCAGTATTTT. This sequence encodes CASSLGQTDTQYF.

This clonotype was detected many times. This chain connects TRBV29-1 to TRBJ2-7, with D perhaps assigned TRBD1 or TRBD2 (5 bases each). Germline loops: CDR1 SQVTM, CDR2 ANQGSEA. The CDR3 is 13 amino acids. Trimming left V 5 bases short and J 0 bases short, with 11 bases between. The CDR3 coding sequence is TGCAGCGTTCTCTCGGGGCGCTCCTACGAGCAGTACTTC. Protein product: CSVLSGRSYEQYF.